This T cell receptor (beta chain) is drawn from a study of cytomegalovirus exposure and HLA in healthy donors. Study-wide findings and caveats: It was reported that the classifier diagnosed cytomegalovirus status with high specificity and sensitivity in both the original and validation cohorts.

This PCR relied on a set of 60 Vbeta primers and 13 Jbeta primers. As originally analysed: Later analysis identified tens of millions of unique TCR beta chains, about 12 million shared. TCRdb's copy holds only in-frame clones and misses some; the assay was immunoSEQ multiplex PCR. V, J and clone size reflect that table, while D and trimming were determined from the DNA. The sample yields fewer than 120,000 clones, 70% to 90% seen once. Each donor was healthy, and each was a bone marrow donor. The CDR3 consists of 13 residues. Germline CDR1 and CDR2: SGHTA and FQGNSA. After removal of 5 bases from V and 9 bases from J, the junction contained 7 bases not matched to a gene. Regarding this clone: Its antigen is unidentified.

This chain joins TRBV7-2 and TRBJ2-1; 7 bases map to TRBD2. This receptor was taken from a man aged 35 to 55 in good health and CMV-seronegative. The source material was PBMCs. The DNA of the CDR3 is TGTGCCAGCAGCCTCCAGCGGGGACGTGAGCAGTTCTTC. This codes for CASSLQRGREQFF.